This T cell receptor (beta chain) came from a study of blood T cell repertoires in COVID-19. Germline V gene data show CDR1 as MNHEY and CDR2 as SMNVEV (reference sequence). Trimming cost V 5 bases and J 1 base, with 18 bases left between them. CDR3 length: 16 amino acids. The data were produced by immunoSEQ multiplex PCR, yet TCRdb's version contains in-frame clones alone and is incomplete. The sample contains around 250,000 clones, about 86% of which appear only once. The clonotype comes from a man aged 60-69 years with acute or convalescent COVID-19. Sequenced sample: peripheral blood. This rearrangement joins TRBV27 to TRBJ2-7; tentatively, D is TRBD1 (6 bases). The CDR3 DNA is TGTGCCAGCAGTACCCTCAGGGGTCGAGCGTCCTACGAGCAGTACTTC. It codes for CASSTLRGRASYEQYF.